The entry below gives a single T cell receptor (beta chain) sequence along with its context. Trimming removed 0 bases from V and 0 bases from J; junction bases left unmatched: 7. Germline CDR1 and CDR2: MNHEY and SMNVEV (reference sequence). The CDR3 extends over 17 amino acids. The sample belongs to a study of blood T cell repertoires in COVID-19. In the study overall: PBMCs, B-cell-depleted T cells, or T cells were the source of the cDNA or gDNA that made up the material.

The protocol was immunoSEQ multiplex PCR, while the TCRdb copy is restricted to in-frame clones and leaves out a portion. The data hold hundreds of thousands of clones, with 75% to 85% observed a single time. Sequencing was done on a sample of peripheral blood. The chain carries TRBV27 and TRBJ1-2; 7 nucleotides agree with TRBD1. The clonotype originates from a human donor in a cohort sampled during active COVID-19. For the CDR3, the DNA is TGTGCCAGCAGTTTATCAGGGGGCGGGTCAGCTAACTATGGCTACACCTTC. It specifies CASSLSGGGSANYGYTF.